This TCR beta chain stems from a study of identical twins. Study-level findings and limits: Analyses based on zero insertions could be partly confounded by invariant MAIT and iNKT cells. The conclusions drew on cross-sectional statistical analysis instead of tracking the same donors. Out-of-frame alpha sequences common to twins exhibited an excess of low generation probability. Out-of-frame beta sequences exhibited a weaker degree of excess twin sharing.

This clonotype has more than one count but fewer than ten. The antigen is not known. The CDR3 consists of 13 residues. Losses at the gene ends were 4 bases for V and 0 bases for J; bases not matched to a gene: 2. The germline V gene encodes CDR1 GTSNPN and CDR2 SVGIG (reference sequence). TCRdb fed the 5' RACE reads into MiXCR, producing one record per CDR3 protein. The sample holds under 900,000 distinct CDR3 sequences, 18% seen once. This same sample was also taken into another study, of T cells expressing NK-cell markers.

This receptor was taken from a woman younger than 30 in good health. The rearrangement links TRBV30 to TRBJ1-1, with 7 bases matching TRBD1. Sample: PBMCs. As DNA, the CDR3 is TGTGCCTGGACCACAGGGGTGAACACTGAAGCTTTCTTT. Translating gives CAWTTGVNTEAFF.